The rows below give T cell receptor beta chains drawn from one sample of a study of cytomegalovirus exposure and HLA in healthy donors. Generated by immunoSEQ multiplex PCR, the TCRdb table keeps only in-frame clones and is missing some. The data contain tens of thousands of clones, roughly 94% of them seen just once; the ten biggest clones take up less than 4.5%. Sequenced material: PBMCs. The receptors derive from a man younger than 35 in good health and CMV-seropositive. Each CDR3 is given with its conserved first and last residue. D genes are given only for firm matches. Only some rows state a clone size, as once, few, many or a class for expanded clones.

D gene	clone size	V gene	J gene	CDR3 protein	CDR3 DNA
TRBD2	-	TRBV11-2	TRBJ2-3	CASSSSLWTSGGTDTQYF	TGTGCCAGCAGCTCCTCACTCTGGACTAGCGGGGGCACAGATACGCAGTATTTT
-	-	TRBV19	TRBJ1-5	CASSPGTPYFQPQHF	TGTGCCAGTAGCCCCGGGACACCCTATTTTCAGCCCCAGCATTTT
-	-	TRBV6-5	TRBJ1-1	CASSPYAGVDTEAFF	TGTGCCAGCAGTCCCTACGCAGGGGTGGACACTGAAGCTTTCTTT
TRBD2	-	TRBV7-7	TRBJ2-1	CASSLGAGGLNEQFF	TGTGCTAGCAGCCTGGGGGCGGGAGGCCTCAATGAGCAGTTCTTC
-	-	TRBV7-2	TRBJ2-7	CASSLDAGASSYEQYF	TGTGCCAGCAGCTTAGATGCAGGGGCGAGCTCCTACGAGCAGTACTTC
TRBD1	-	TRBV27	TRBJ1-1	CASSPMRGQANTEAFF	TGTGCCAGCAGTCCTATGAGGGGACAGGCGAACACTGAAGCTTTCTTT
-	-	TRBV18	TRBJ2-7	CASSRKEGELYEQYF	TGTGCCAGCTCACGAAAAGAGGGGGAACTTTATGAGCAGTACTTC
-	once	TRBV12-2	TRBJ2-5	CASRPGGETQYF	TGTGCAAGTCGCCCGGGGGGGGAGACCCAGTACTTC
-	-	TRBV28	TRBJ1-1	CASSPNKNTEAFF	TGTGCCAGCAGTCCGAACAAGAACACTGAAGCTTTCTTT
TRBD1	-	TRBV2	TRBJ2-5	CASRGQGRQETQYF	TGTGCCAGCAGGGGACAGGGTAGACAGGAGACCCAGTACTTC
TRBD1	-	TRBV28	TRBJ2-4	CASSIRGTKNIQYF	TGTGCCAGCAGCATCAGGGGGACCAAAAACATTCAGTACTTC
TRBD1	once	TRBV28	TRBJ2-5	CASSSHHFDRGEETQYF	TGTGCCAGCAGTAGCCACCATTTCGACAGGGGGGAAGAGACCCAGTACTTC
TRBD1	-	TRBV29-1	TRBJ2-3	CSADRRTTSTDTQYF	TGCAGCGCGGACAGGCGAACAACTAGCACAGATACGCAGTATTTT
TRBD2	-	TRBV7-9	TRBJ2-3	CASSTPGTSRDTQYF	TGTGCCAGCAGCACCCCCGGGACTAGCAGAGATACGCAGTATTTT
-	-	TRBV5-6	TRBJ2-7	CASSLVSSRAYEQYF	TGTGCCAGCAGCTTGGTATCCTCTCGGGCCTACGAGCAGTACTTC
TRBD1	-	TRBV9	TRBJ2-2	CASSVGTGGYTGELFF	TGTGCCAGCAGCGTCGGGACAGGGGGCTACACCGGGGAGCTGTTTTTT
TRBD1	-	TRBV7-9	TRBJ2-7	CASSSLDRQPYEQYF	TGTGCCAGCAGCTCCTTGGACAGGCAACCCTACGAGCAGTACTTC
-	-	TRBV7-8	TRBJ2-3	CASSRLDTQYF	TGTGCCAGCAGCCGACTAGATACGCAGTATTTT